The clone carrying this T cell receptor beta chain has a count of ten or more. The data derive from a study of T cells in Graves' hyperthyroidism and ophthalmopathy. Amplification targeted TCR beta CDR3 regions from RNA transcripts. The HTBI primer set drove a first-round RT-PCR of the TCR CDR3. TCRdb independently ran MiXCR on the multiplex PCR reads; one entry per CDR3 protein. The sample holds approximately 620,000 distinct CDR3 sequences, roughly a sixth seen once. Germline V gene sequence: CDR1 MNHNS, CDR2 SASEGT. Trimming cost V 6 bases and J 4 bases; bases outside gene matches: 9. CDR3 length: 15 residues.

Sample: blood. This sequence joins TRBV6-1 and TRBJ2-3; the match to TRBD2 covers 8 bases. This receptor was obtained from a woman in her thirties or forties with Graves' ophthalmopathy. The CDR3 bases are TGTGCCAGCAGGACCGGGAGGGCCGGTGCAGATACGCAGTATTTT. The encoded protein is CASRTGRAGADTQYF.